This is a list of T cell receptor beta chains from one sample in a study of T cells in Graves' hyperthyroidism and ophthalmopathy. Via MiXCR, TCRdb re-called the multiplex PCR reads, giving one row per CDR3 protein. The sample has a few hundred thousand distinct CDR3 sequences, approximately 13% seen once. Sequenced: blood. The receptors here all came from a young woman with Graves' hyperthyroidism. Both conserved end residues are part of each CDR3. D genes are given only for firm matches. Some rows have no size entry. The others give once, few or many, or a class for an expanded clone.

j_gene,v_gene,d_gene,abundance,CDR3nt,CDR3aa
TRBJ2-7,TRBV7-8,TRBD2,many,TGTGCCAGCAGCTCTGGGAGGGGCTACGAGCAGTACTTC,CASSSGRGYEQYF
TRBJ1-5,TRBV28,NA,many,TGTGCCAGCAGCAATCCTGCGAATAGGAAGCCCCAGCATTTT,CASSNPANRKPQHF
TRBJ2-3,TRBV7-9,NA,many,TGTGCCAGCAGCTTAGAGAGGGGGTTTTCCGATACGCAGTATTTT,CASSLERGFSDTQYF
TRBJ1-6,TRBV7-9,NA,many,TGTGCCAGCAGCTTAGTACTGTATAAGCAGTCGACAGAGCAGAATTCACCCCTCCACTTT,CASSLVLYKQSTEQNSPLHF
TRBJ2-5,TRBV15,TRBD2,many,TGTGCCACCAGCTCAGGCGGGGGGTCGGAGACCCAGTACTTC,CATSSGGGSETQYF
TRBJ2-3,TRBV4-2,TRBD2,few,TGTGCCAGCAGCCAAGCACTAGCGGGAGCCTCCCCCACAGATACGCAGTATTTT,CASSQALAGASPTDTQYF
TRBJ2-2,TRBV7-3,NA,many,TGTGCCAGCAGCTTAATTTTTACGGCTAACACCGGGGAGCTGTTTTTT,CASSLIFTANTGELFF
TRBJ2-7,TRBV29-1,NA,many,TGCAGCGTTGAGGTCCGGGACAATCGTTACGAGCAGTACTTC,CSVEVRDNRYEQYF
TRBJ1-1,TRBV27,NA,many,TGTGCCAGCAGTACCTCGACCCCAATTGTTGAAGCTTTCTTT,CASSTSTPIVEAFF
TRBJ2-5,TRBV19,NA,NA,TGTGCCAGTAGTACAGGGGACGTTGAGACCCAGTACTTC,CASSTGDVETQYF
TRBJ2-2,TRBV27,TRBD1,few,TGTGCCAGCAGTTCCCTGACAGGGGGCGGGGAGCTGTTTTTT,CASSSLTGGGELFF
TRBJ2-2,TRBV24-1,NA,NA,TGTGCCACCAGCCCGTCCGATACCGGGGAGCTGTTTTTT,CATSPSDTGELFF
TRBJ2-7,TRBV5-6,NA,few,TGTGCCAGCAGCCCTGGCAGGGGTGGCTACGAGCAGTACTTC,CASSPGRGGYEQYF
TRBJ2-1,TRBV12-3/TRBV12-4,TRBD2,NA,TGTGCCAGCAGTTTAACGGGGGGGCCCCGCAGTGAGCAGTTCTTC,CASSLTGGPRSEQFF
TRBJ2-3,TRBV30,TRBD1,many,TGTGCCTGGGTCCGGGACAGCCGCACAGATACGCAGTATTTT,CAWVRDSRTDTQYF
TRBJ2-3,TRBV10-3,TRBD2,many,TGTGCCACCTCCTCGGCGGGGGGGGGCACAGATACGCAGTATTTT,CATSSAGGGTDTQYF
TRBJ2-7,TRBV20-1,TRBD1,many,TGCAGTGCCCGGGGGGACAGGGTCTACGAGCAGTACTTC,CSARGDRVYEQYF
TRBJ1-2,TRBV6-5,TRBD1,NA,TGTGCCAGCAGTCACTTTATGACAGGGGGCAGCCTTGATGGCTACACCTTC,CASSHFMTGGSLDGYTF
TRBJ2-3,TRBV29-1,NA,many,TGCAGCGTTGGCCCTCGGGTCACAGATACGCAGTATTTT,CSVGPRVTDTQYF
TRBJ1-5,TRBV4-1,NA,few,TGCGCCAGCAGCCAAGGTTGGTGGGGGAATCAGCCCCAGCATTTT,CASSQGWWGNQPQHF
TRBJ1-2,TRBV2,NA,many,TGTGCCAGCAGTGAAACAGAGGGTGGCTACACCTTC,CASSETEGGYTF
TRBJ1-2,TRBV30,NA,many,TGTGCCTGGAGTCCCCAAGGGGGGCGGAATGGCTACACCTTC,CAWSPQGGRNGYTF
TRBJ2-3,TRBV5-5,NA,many,TGTGCCAGCAGCTTGGATCTAGACGCAGATACGCAGTATTTT,CASSLDLDADTQYF
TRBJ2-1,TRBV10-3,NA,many,TGTGCCATCAGCACTAGAGCTACGGACAATGAGCAGTTCTTC,CAISTRATDNEQFF
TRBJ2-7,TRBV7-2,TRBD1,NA,TGTGCCAGCAGCCTATCCGGGACAGGGGGAAGCGAGCAGTACTTC,CASSLSGTGGSEQYF
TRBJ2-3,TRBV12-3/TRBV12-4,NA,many,TGTGCCAGCAGGGGCCCACTTACACTAGAAGCGCAGTATTTT,CASRGPLTLEAQYF
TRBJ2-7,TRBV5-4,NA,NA,TGTGCCAGCAGCGGCGAAGGCGGGTACGAGCAGTACTTC,CASSGEGGYEQYF
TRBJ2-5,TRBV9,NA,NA,TGTGCCAGCAGCCCCTTCTACCAAGAGACCCAGTACTTC,CASSPFYQETQYF
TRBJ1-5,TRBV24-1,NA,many,TGTGCCACCAGTGATATCGGTCAGCCCCAGCATTTT,CATSDIGQPQHF
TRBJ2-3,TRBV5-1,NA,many,TGCGCCAGCCAAGCAAAAGGGACTAGCACAGATACGCAGTATTTT,CASQAKGTSTDTQYF